This TCR beta chain was identified during a study of cytomegalovirus exposure and HLA in healthy donors. PCR amplification relied on 60 Vbeta primers (plus 13 Jbeta primers). This table comes from immunoSEQ multiplex PCR, and its TCRdb copy is limited to in-frame clones, with some not included. The data contain over 150,000 clones, around 79% of them seen just once; the ten biggest clones take up over 1.5%. The CDR3 sequence is 14 residues long. CDR1 is SEHNR, CDR2 FQNEAQ, per germline (reference sequence). The V and J ends lost 5 bases and 2 bases, in that order; junction bases with no gene match: 4.

The J gene is TRBJ2-5, the V gene TRBV7-9, with TRBD2 identical over 8 bases. The specimen sequenced was PBMCs. The sequence was collected from a woman under 30 in good health and CMV-seronegative. The CDR3 region has the DNA TGTGCCAGCAGCCCCGGGACTAGTCAAGAGACCCAGTACTTC. Its translation is CASSPGTSQETQYF.